The T cell receptor (beta chain) described here comes from a study of blood T cell repertoires in COVID-19. Background on the study: Collection of acute and convalescent COVID-19 samples took place in the United States, Italy and Spain. Sample material is recorded as cDNA or gDNA derived from T cells, B-cell-depleted T cells, or PBMCs.

Original methodology: Reference gene primer amplification gave estimated nucleated cell counts. TCRdb keeps only in-frame clones here, not all; method: immunoSEQ multiplex PCR. V, J and clone size were drawn from that table, and D and trimming were deduced from the DNA. Here the sample spans 150,000 to 200,000 clones, around four fifths being singletons. Patients in Seattle were enrolled during active infection, then followed longitudinally. V lost 5 bases and J lost 2; bases outside the gene matches: 2. Germline lookup yields CDR1 SGHTA and CDR2 FQGNSA. The CDR3 is 14 residues long. Sequenced input: peripheral blood. The V gene is TRBV7-2, the J gene TRBJ2-7, with 11 positions matching TRBD2. The receptor comes from a man aged 60 to 75 with COVID-19, enrolled during active disease. The CDR3 coding sequence is TGTGCCAGCAGCCAGACTAGCGGGACCTACGAGCAGTACTTC. Translation gives CASSQTSGTYEQYF.